This T cell receptor (beta chain) was captured by sequencing in a study of cytomegalovirus exposure and HLA in healthy donors (dated by TCRdb to about 2017). The study in broad terms: An earlier analysis of some 600 of the donors reported approximately 300 Gb of sequence data and 90 million to 120 million unique TCR beta sequences obtained from around 170 million T cells. Approximately 310 gigabases of sequencing data and about 92 million unique TCR sequences made up an early release that covered 500 to 650 HLA-typed donors. Of the roughly 420 genotyped donors, 80% to 90% were placed in the genetic ancestry cluster associated with self-reported Caucasian donors. The aim of the study was to test whether cataloging public T cell receptors could identify signatures of past pathogen exposure. Using immunosequencing, the study profiled T cell repertoires from 666 subjects and related those repertoires to cytomegalovirus serostatus. In addition to the first cohort of 500 to 850 subjects, a separate validation cohort of approximately 120 different subjects was used. High-throughput TCR immunosequencing, statistical association of individual TCRs with disease status, and machine learning were combined to predict cytomegalovirus infection status. In a later analysis, previously published TCR beta repertoires from 670 or so donors were re-analyzed and high-resolution HLA genotyping was added so that TCR occurrence patterns could be studied. The later analysis used no new phenotypic data to find candidate immune exposures, relying instead on TCR beta sequences and their occurrence across donors. In an earlier analysis of a few hundred of the donors, high-throughput TCR beta sequencing was used to judge whether each TCR beta V gene segment behaved as functional or pseudogenic. Donor age, sex, ethnicity and CMV serostatus were compiled together with the repertoire data. A later genetic analysis took genome-wide SNP genotypes for about three fifths of the roughly 670 donors and used that subset as a discovery cohort. All discovery cohort repertoires had been generated using a single sequencing platform. HLA typing included class I and class II loci at four-digit resolution. The number of typed donors differed by locus: about 620-640 for A, B, C, DRB1 and DQB1; 500 to 550 for DQA1; fewer than 610 for DPA1; and around 490 for DPB1. Several DR-DQ haplotypes were handled as single units for association and clustering because linkage in the cohort was strong. On average, over 200,000 unique TCR beta nucleotide sequences were sequenced per donor among some 420 genotyped donors of the cohort, with roughly a sixth of those sequences being non-productive.

Note on this clone: It lacks a known antigen. There are no base qualities to consult, and no much larger clone falls within one base.

Study-wide findings and limitations: In a later analysis, the rate of TCR association differed among HLA loci, with DRB1 alleles having the most associated TCRs and HLA-C alleles having the fewest. Linkage disequilibrium might explain the correlated functional status among segregating V segments, but an unknown experimental factor could not be ruled out. V-gene and J-gene trimming of TCR beta chains was associated with a missense DCLRE1C variant in a later genetic analysis, and the association was replicated in an independent cohort. While some public TCRs were present in many individuals, most TCR sequences turned up only very rarely across donors. The presence/absence analyses assumed that sequencing depth was roughly uniform across donors, and that assumption may not be true. A further reported finding was that TCR beta sequences accurately predicted the HLA-A and HLA-B alleles for most subjects in the first cohort. In this cohort, only TCR beta chains were sequenced, and detectable features were limited by the absence of alpha or paired-chain data. At a false discovery rate of 0.05, a later analysis linked around 17,000 TCR beta sequences to specific HLA alleles. The study listed 150 to 200 TCR beta chains as associated with cytomegalovirus. CMV serostatus was the only immune exposure information available for the cohort. Because counts were too low, roughly 18 rarely observed V segments, including chromosome 9 orphons, were left out of the earlier analysis of over 550 of the donors. Because HLA typing was unavailable for some donors at each locus, only the typed subset was used in association tests. It was suggested by the authors that the approach could potentially be generalized to other disease states and immunological phenotypes. Broadly in line with IMGT annotations, most TCR beta V segments showed up in productive rearrangements about 87% or about 30% of the time in an earlier analysis of a few hundred of the donors. A cluster of highly shared sequence variants was judged likely to be a technical artifact of the sequencing pipeline. In a later analysis, HLA-associated TCR beta chains showed more clonal expansion and lower generation probabilities than non-associated chains that were equally common. Strong co-occurrence of HLA alleles, especially DR and DQ, made assigning TCR associations to individual alleles difficult. A later analysis reported that several top co-occurrence clusters appeared linked to parvovirus B19, influenza, CMV and Epstein-Barr virus. According to a later genetic analysis, donors in an Asian-associated ancestry cluster had fewer N-insertions in productive TCRs than the approximately 630-donor mean. The classifier was reported to diagnose cytomegalovirus status with high specificity and sensitivity in both the original cohort and the validation cohort. In a later analysis, most CMV-associated TCR beta chains were found to appear HLA-restricted, with HLA associations seemingly driven largely by CMV exposure. A few of the identified cytomegalovirus-associated TCR beta chains were confirmed in vitro to be specific for cytomegalovirus antigens.

Receptor amplification or capture employed the immunoSEQ multiplex PCR assay. The multiplex PCR relied on a mix of 60 forward primers for TCR Vbeta segments and 13 reverse primers for TCR Jbeta segments. The CDR3 region of rearranged TCR beta genes was amplified from genomic DNA by a multiplex PCR assay. The Illumina HiSeq System was used to sequence the amplified TCR beta libraries as 87-base-pair reads. Per the authors' processing: In a later analysis, some 80 million unique TCR beta chains were counted across the roughly 610 repertoires, and some 10 million of these chains were shared by at least two donors. A nearest-neighbor algorithm error-corrected the raw reads and collapsed the reads into unique sequences, merging closely related sequences to remove PCR and sequencing errors. V, D and J gene segments were assigned by aligning CDR3 sequences to IMGT reference sequences. Each retained sequence needed at least a six-nucleotide match to both a V gene segment and a J gene segment. Rearrangements were called productive when the CDR3 lacked stop codons and stayed in frame with V and J; all others were non-productive. Following IMGT convention, CDR3 was defined as the stretch from the second conserved V-encoded cysteine to the conserved J-encoded phenylalanine. In an earlier analysis of roughly 610 of the donors, sequences lacking an unambiguous match to a single V gene segment were excluded. An earlier analysis of fewer than 750 of the donors classified V segments as functional when productive rearrangements were above 56.7% and as segregating when the standard deviation between donors was above 5%. To diagnose cytomegalovirus status from the catalog of TCR beta chain sequences, a statistical classification framework was built. In a later analysis, V and J genes were assigned by comparing TCR nucleotide sequences against IMGT/GENE-DB human TR gene sequences. A later analysis assigned CDR3 sequences and most-parsimonious VDJ recombination scenarios with the TCRdist pipeline. In a later analysis, each TCR beta chain was defined by its CDR3 amino acid sequence together with its V-gene family, and reads lacking a unique V-gene family were excluded. A later analysis removed 592 highly shared, low-generation-probability nucleotide sequences to deal with suspected cross-contamination and a sequencing artifact. For each public chain, a later analysis derived a clonal expansion index from normalized ranks of inferred template counts within each repertoire. In a later analysis, generation probabilities were computed with a VDJ recombination model fitted to out-of-frame rearrangements, and the resulting probabilities were checked against IGoR. Hypergeometric tests were used in a later analysis to score TCR-TCR, TCR-HLA and TCR-CMV co-occurrence, with a repertoire-size bias correction applied to the TCR pairs. To estimate false discovery rates, a later analysis permuted the HLA or CMV assignments 20 times. In a later analysis, co-occurring TCRs were grouped using DBSCAN, with TCRdist sequence similarity added in when clustering inside HLA-allele-positive subsets. Co-occurrence clustering excluded repertoires with fewer than 30,000 or more than 120,000 public chains, plus five with anomalous nucleotide sharing. TCRdb holds this immuneACCESS table with in-frame rearrangements only. Some clones are missing; in checked studies, unresolved V genes explain under half, and the rest has no known cause. The D gene and trimming were derived from the DNA, and the V and J assignments and clone size from that table. Across this sample there are about 110,000 clones, with about two thirds seen only once. The leading ten clones occupy approximately 9% of the sample.

The cohort was made up of 500 to 800 healthy bone marrow donors. All cohort members were sampled while nominally healthy, although unrecorded immune exposures were likely present. The donor was CMV seropositive and was included in the group of approximately 300 seropositive cohort members. A peripheral blood sample was collected from each donor, and TCR beta sequencing was performed on peripheral blood mononuclear cells. Genomic DNA extraction from the blood cell samples was performed with the Qiagen DNeasy Blood Extraction Kit. This clonotype was obtained from a man aged 25-40 years in good health and CMV-seropositive. The sequenced material came from PBMCs.

The DNA sequence reads TGCGCCAGCAGTCAATCCGGACAGGGAAGATGGTCACCCCTCCACTTT. This encodes CASSQSGQGRWSPLHF. The rearrangement joined TRBV23-1 to TRBJ1-6; TRBD1 matches 8 bases in the middle. TRBV23-1 is an open reading frame whose function is uncertain. From its cysteine to its phenylalanine, the CDR3 spans 16 amino acids. Just CDR3 DNA is preserved here, 48 bases in frame from base 1. Trimming accounts for 0 bases at V and 10 bases at J, while the number of junction bases matched to no gene is 8.